Each of the 12 T cell receptor beta chains below was sequenced from the same sample in a study of blood T cell repertoires in COVID-19. Measured with immunoSEQ multiplex PCR; TCRdb has only the in-frame clones, and not every one. Of about 75,000 clones detected, around two thirds appear once; the ten largest clones hold roughly 2.6%. The specimen sequenced was peripheral blood. The receptors here all came from a human donor with acute or convalescent COVID-19. The donor label of this sample is uncertain.

This clone was observed a few times. The V and J genes are TRBV2 and TRBJ1-6; possibly TRBD1 for D (6 bases). Germline-derived CDR1 and CDR2 are SNHLY and FYNNEI. CDR3 length: 16 residues. The V end was cut by 6 bases, the J end by 9 bases, with 21 bases between. The chain's CDR3 is CASSGTHSYKSSPLHF. CDR3 sequence (DNA): TGTGCCAGCAGCGGGACACACTCCTATAAGAGTTCACCCCTCCACTTT.

The chain joins TRBV5-1 to TRBJ1-3, with 7 bases aligning to TRBD1. Germline CDR1 and CDR2: SGHRS and YFSETQ. The CDR3 totals 15 residues. Trimming took 4 bases from V and 1 from J; bases not matched to a gene: 5. This CDR3 is CASSTAGGSGNTIYF. The CDR3 DNA sequence: TGCGCCAGCAGCACCGCAGGGGGGTCTGGAAACACCATATATTTT.

This chain joins TRBV30 and TRBJ1-5; D is possibly TRBD1 (6 bases). The V end lost 0 bases, the J end lost 3 bases, and 12 bases lay between the germline ends. The germline V gene has CDR1 GTSNPN and CDR2 SVGIG (reference sequence). The length of the CDR3 is 15 residues. The CDR3 bases are TGTGCCTGGAGTGTAAACGGACAGCACAATCAGCCCCAGCATTTT. Its translation: CAWSVNGQHNQPQHF.

V and J are TRBV11-2 and TRBJ2-7; TRBD1 matches 7 bases. Germline CDR1 and CDR2: SGHAT and FQNNGV. This CDR3 spans 17 amino acids. J gave up 0 bases and V 5 bases, and 13 bases lay outside the gene matches. CDR3 bases: TGTGCCAGCAGCACTCTTACCGGGACAGAAAGCTCCTACGAGCAGTACGTC. Encoded protein: CASSTLTGTESSYEQYV.

The chain joins TRBV5-1 to TRBJ2-1; D perhaps matches TRBD1 (5 bases). The CDR3 spans 15 residues. Germline V gives CDR1 SGHRS, CDR2 YFSETQ. V was pared by 2 bases and J by 3 bases, with 12 bases between. CDR3 sequence (DNA): TGCGCCAGCAGCTTACAGGTCAGCGTCTACAATGAGCAGTTCTTC. This gives the protein CASSLQVSVYNEQFF.

The rearrangement joins TRBV9 to TRBJ2-1, with D tentatively TRBD2 (5 bases). The CDR3 is 15 residues long. Germline values: CDR1 SGDLS, CDR2 YYNGEE. Trimming shortened V by 0 bases and J by 0 bases, and 7 bases separated the two germline ends. The CDR3 is CASSVVSGSYNEQFF. CDR3 bases: TGTGCCAGCAGCGTAGTCAGCGGCTCCTACAATGAGCAGTTCTTC.

The chain links TRBV28 to TRBJ2-2; no clear D. The CDR3 covers 11 residues. V lost 5 bases, J lost 6 bases, and 4 bases lay in between. Germline CDR1 is MDHEN and CDR2 is SYDVKM. The CDR3 sequence: CASSEAGELFF. CDR3 sequence (DNA): TGTGCCAGCAGTGAGGCCGGGGAGCTGTTTTTT.

The chain links TRBV29-1 to TRBJ1-3, with 12 positions matching TRBD1. Germline trimming cut 7 bases from V and 3 bases from J; bases unmatched to any gene: 4. Germline-derived CDR1 and CDR2 are SQVTM and ANQGSEA. The CDR3 length is 14 residues. CDR3 in amino acids: CSGGQGAGGNTIYF. Written as DNA, the CDR3 is TGCAGCGGGGGACAGGGGGCTGGTGGAAACACCATATATTTT.

This chain links TRBV6-4 with TRBJ2-1, with D possibly matching TRBD1 (7 bases). Trimming pared 5 bases from V and 4 bases from J, leaving 12 bases between. The CDR3 is 14 amino acids. Germline V gene data show CDR1 as MRHNA and CDR2 as SNTAGT. The CDR3 coding sequence is TGTGCCAGCAGTCGGGCAGGGGGGTACAATGAGCAGTTCTTC. As protein: CASSRAGGYNEQFF.

This clone has just a few counts. The chain carries TRBV6-5 and TRBJ2-2, with TRBD2 identical over 7 bases. J was trimmed by 5 bases and V by 6 bases; bases with no gene match: 6. The CDR3 consists of 14 residues. Germline V gene sequence: CDR1 MNHEY, CDR2 SVGAGI. The CDR3 here is CASRAWGGTGELFF. CDR3 coding DNA: TGTGCCAGCAGGGCCTGGGGGGGGACCGGGGAGCTGTTTTTT.

The gene calls are TRBV29-1 and TRBJ2-1; tentatively, D is TRBD2 (5 bases). Germline CDR1 SQVTM, CDR2 ANQGSEA. Trimming removed 3 bases from V and 7 bases from J, with 16 bases in between. CDR3 length: 14 amino acids. CDR3 protein: CSVDQVGKLNEQFF. CDR3 coding DNA: TGCAGCGTTGACCAGGTCGGGAAGCTAAATGAGCAGTTCTTC.

The gene calls are TRBV28 and TRBJ2-5, with 8 positions matching TRBD2. The CDR3 length is 18 residues. The germline V gene encodes CDR1 MDHEN and CDR2 SYDVKM. The V segment lost 6 bases and the J segment 5 bases; nucleotides outside the gene matches: 20. The DNA for the CDR3 is TGTGCCAGCAGATACGGCAGCGGGGGACTCCAAGGAGGGGAGACCCAGTACTTC. Its protein is CASRYGSGGLQGGETQYF.